The rows below give T cell receptor beta chains drawn from one sample of a study of tumor and adjacent non-tumor tissue in lung cancer. TCRdb re-called the multiplex PCR reads with MiXCR, one entry per CDR3 protein. The sample yields around 200,000 distinct CDR3 sequences, about 71% seen once. Sample: lung tumor tissue. The source is a man in his fifties or sixties with non-small cell lung cancer. Both conserved end residues are part of each CDR3. D genes are given only for firm matches. For some rows the clone size is stated as once, few or many, or as a class when expanded; others skip it.

v_call	d_call	cdr3_length	clone_size	j_call	cdr3_nt	cdr3_aa
TRBV11-1	TRBD2	17	-	TRBJ2-1	TGTACCAACAGCTTATCTCGGTTAGCGGGAGGCAACAATGAGCAGTTCTTC	CTNSLSRLAGGNNEQFF
TRBV5-4	TRBD2	17	-	TRBJ2-1	TGTGCCAGCAGCCCTGGGTCTAGCGGGAGTTCCTACAATGAGCAGTTCTTC	CASSPGSSGSSYNEQFF
TRBV29-1	TRBD2	13	-	TRBJ2-3	TGCAGCGTTGTAAGCGGGAGCAGGGATACGCTGTATTTT	CSVVSGSRDTLYF
TRBV20-1	-	14	-	TRBJ2-7	TGCAGTGCTACCCGGGTAGTGGGGGCCTACGAACAGTACTTC	CSATRVVGAYEQYF
TRBV6-5	-	14	-	TRBJ2-7	TGTGCCAGCAGCTACACGGCTAGCGCGAGGGCCCAGTACTTC	CASSYTASARAQYF
TRBV6-5	-	13	-	TRBJ1-6	TGTGCCAGCAGTTACTCTGAATTAAGACCCCTTCACTTT	CASSYSELRPLHF
TRBV7-8	TRBD1	14	-	TRBJ1-4	TGTGGCAGCAGCTTGGGACAGGGGCATGAAAGACTGTCTTTT	CGSSLGQGHERLSF
TRBV12-3/TRBV12-4	-	13	-	TRBJ1-1	TGTGCCAGCAGTTTTAACGAGAACACTGAAGCTTTCTTT	CASSFNENTEAFF
TRBV10-2	-	15	-	TRBJ1-2	TGCGCCAGCAATGAGAGGTTCTCTGGGATCTATGGCTACACCTTC	CASNERFSGIYGYTF
TRBV6-2/TRBV6-3	-	15	-	TRBJ1-2	TGTACCAACAGTTACACTAAAGGTTTCAACTATGGCTACACCTTC	CTNSYTKGFNYGYTF
TRBV20-1	-	12	-	TRBJ2-5	TGCAGTGTTAGGCGGGGCCAAGAGACCCAGTACTTC	CSVRRGQETQYF
TRBV6-5	-	17	-	TRBJ2-1	TGTGCCAGCAGTTACTCTCCGGGGGACTTTTCCTACAATGAGCAGTTCTTC	CASSYSPGDFSYNEQFF
TRBV4-3	-	16	few	TRBJ2-6	TGTGCCAGCAGCCAAGAGGCGGTGCCTGGGGCCAATGTCCTGACTTTC	CASSQEAVPGANVLTF
TRBV20-1	-	13	-	TRBJ2-5	TGCAGTGCTATCAGACAGTCTCAAGAGACCCAGTACTTC	CSAIRQSQETQYF
TRBV20-1	-	14	once	TRBJ2-3	TGCAGTGGCCTTATGAAGGAGGGGACAGATACGCAGTATTTT	CSGLMKEGTDTQYF
TRBV29-1	-	14	-	TRBJ2-2	TGCAGCGTCGCCCATACTGGTAGAGCCAGGGAGTTGTTTTTT	CSVAHTGRARELFF
TRBV11-2	-	15	-	TRBJ1-6	TGTGTAAGCAGCTTAGAGAGTGGTAGTAATTCACCCCTCCACTTT	CVSSLESGSNSPLHF
TRBV4-2	-	14	-	TRBJ1-6	TGTGCCAGCAGCCACCTTTTCGCCAATTCACCCCTCCACTTT	CASSHLFANSPLHF